These T cell receptor beta chains were read from a single sample in a study of T-cell reconstitution after alpha-beta-depleted transplantation in children. TCRdb re-analysed the PCR reads in MiXCR, keeping a single row per CDR3 protein. In the table there are roughly 150,000 distinct CDR3 sequences, 11% of which are singletons. The source was PBMCs, collected before TCRalphabeta/CD19-depleted stem cell transplant. The receptors derive from a boy younger than 10 with acute myeloid leukemia, due to receive a stem cell transplant. Each CDR3 is given with its conserved first and last residue. A D gene is named only where the DNA matches it firmly. Clone size is shown for a subset of rows, as once, few, many or a class of expanded clone.

size	V	D	J	length	DNA	CDR3
many	TRBV20-1	TRBD1	TRBJ1-4	15	TGCAGTGCTAGAGATCTTGGGACAGGGTCTGAAAAACTGTTTTTT	CSARDLGTGSEKLFF
many	TRBV4-1	NA	TRBJ2-3	17	TGCGCCAGCAGCCGTTGGCCGAGTTACATTAGCACAGATACGCAGTATTTT	CASSRWPSYISTDTQYF
many	TRBV7-9	NA	TRBJ2-1	14	TGTGCCAGCAGCTTCGGCGGAATCTACAATGAGCAGTTCTTC	CASSFGGIYNEQFF
many	TRBV28	NA	TRBJ2-1	12	TGTGCCAGCAGTTTGTGGGGGATCGAGCAGTTCTTC	CASSLWGIEQFF
many	TRBV20-1	NA	TRBJ2-3	13	TGCAGTGCTGGAAGCGGGAGCACAGATACGCAGTATTTT	CSAGSGSTDTQYF
many	TRBV13	NA	TRBJ2-2	15	TGTGCCAGCAGCCCAACCTACCCAGACACCGGGGAGCTGTTTTTT	CASSPTYPDTGELFF
many	TRBV5-1	NA	TRBJ2-7	14	TGCGCCAGCAGCTTACCGTGGGGGGCAGGGGAGCAGTACTTC	CASSLPWGAGEQYF
many	TRBV2	NA	TRBJ2-5	10	TGTGCCAGCAATCAGGGGACCCAGTACTTC	CASNQGTQYF
many	TRBV7-6	NA	TRBJ1-3	15	TGTGCCAGCAGCTTAAAACAGACCCCTGGAAACACCATATATTTT	CASSLKQTPGNTIYF
many	TRBV4-1	TRBD1	TRBJ1-4	16	TGCGCCAGCAGCCAAGGGACCGGGACAGACTATGAAAAACTGTTTTTT	CASSQGTGTDYEKLFF
many	TRBV19	NA	TRBJ2-5	14	TGTGCCAGTAGTATAGCTGGGCTTCAAGAGACCCAGTACTTC	CASSIAGLQETQYF
many	TRBV7-2	NA	TRBJ2-5	14	TGTGCCAGCAGCTTAGTCTCGTACCAAGAGACCCAGTACTTC	CASSLVSYQETQYF
many	TRBV5-1	NA	TRBJ1-6	16	TGCGCCAGCAGCTCCAGGGCGCTCTCCTATAATTCACCCCTCCACTTT	CASSSRALSYNSPLHF
many	TRBV27	NA	TRBJ1-5	15	TGTGCCAGCAGTTTATATCGGGGGGCCGATCAGCCCCAGCATTTT	CASSLYRGADQPQHF
many	TRBV6-5	NA	TRBJ1-1	14	TGTGCCAGCAGTTACAAGGAAATGAACACTGAAGCTTTCTTT	CASSYKEMNTEAFF
many	TRBV2	TRBD1	TRBJ1-5	13	TGTGCCAGCAGCGTGACAGGGTATCAGCCCCAGCATTTT	CASSVTGYQPQHF
many	TRBV11-2	TRBD2	TRBJ2-3	15	TGTGCCAGCAGCCCGGGACTAGCGGGATCATATACGCAGTATTTT	CASSPGLAGSYTQYF
few	TRBV29-1	TRBD1	TRBJ1-1	13	TGCAGCGAGAGGACAGGGGACATGGCTGAAGCTTTCTTT	CSERTGDMAEAFF
many	TRBV20-1	NA	TRBJ1-1	13	TGCAGTGCTAGAGTGGGAGCTTACACTGAAGCTTTCTTT	CSARVGAYTEAFF
many	TRBV5-1	NA	TRBJ1-1	14	TGCGCCAGCAGCGCCAGGGGCTCGAACACTGAAGCTTTCTTT	CASSARGSNTEAFF
many	TRBV20-1	NA	TRBJ2-7	13	TGCAGTGCTTCTCTGGGGGCCTTATACGAGCAGTACTTC	CSASLGALYEQYF
many	TRBV20-1	NA	TRBJ2-3	13	TGCAGTGTTAGGGGGTCCCGCACAGATACGCAGTATTTT	CSVRGSRTDTQYF
many	TRBV28	TRBD2	TRBJ2-1	17	TGTGCCAGCAGTTTACGACCCCAGTTAGCGGGAGTCAATGAGCAGTTCTTC	CASSLRPQLAGVNEQFF
many	TRBV20-1	TRBD2	TRBJ2-1	13	TGCAGTGCTATTTGGACTAGCGGGGATGAGCAGTTCTTC	CSAIWTSGDEQFF
many	TRBV5-4	TRBD2	TRBJ2-7	14	TGTGCCAGCAGCTCCCCTAGCGGGAGTGGGGAGCAGTACTTC	CASSSPSGSGEQYF
many	TRBV5-1	NA	TRBJ2-3	15	TGCGCCAGCAGCTTTAAAGCGGAAAGCACAGATACGCAGTATTTT	CASSFKAESTDTQYF
NA	TRBV2	TRBD2	TRBJ2-1	13	TGTGCCAGCACCCAACCGAGCGGGAGCCAGCAGTTCTTC	CASTQPSGSQQFF
many	TRBV27	TRBD1	TRBJ1-1	18	TGTGCCAGCAGTTTATCGATTATGGACAGGGGGCGCGACACTGAAGCTTTCTTT	CASSLSIMDRGRDTEAFF
many	TRBV29-1	NA	TRBJ1-2	13	TGCAGCGTTGAAAGGGCAGCTCCCTATGGCTACACCTTC	CSVERAAPYGYTF
NA	TRBV12-5	NA	TRBJ2-2	16	TGTGCTAGACCCCTAGTAGGCCCTGGTAGCACCGGGGAGCTGTTTTTT	CARPLVGPGSTGELFF
many	TRBV7-9	NA	TRBJ2-1	14	TGTGCCAGCATTTCGAGTCCCAACAACAATGAGCAGTTCTTC	CASISSPNNNEQFF
many	TRBV20-1	TRBD2	TRBJ2-3	15	TGCAGTGCTAGTGTCCTAGCGGGGTTTATAGATACGCAGTATTTT	CSASVLAGFIDTQYF
many	TRBV5-1	NA	TRBJ2-2	13	TGCGCCAGCAGCTTCGGGGCCGCCGGGGAGCTGTTTTTT	CASSFGAAGELFF
many	TRBV12-3/TRBV12-4	NA	TRBJ2-1	16	TGTGCCAGCAGTTTAGCAGGGGCTAGGCTTGACAATGAGCAGTTCTTC	CASSLAGARLDNEQFF
many	TRBV6-1	TRBD2	TRBJ2-1	17	TGTGCCAGCAGTCAACTTGGGACTAGCGGGAGGGCATATGAGCAGTTCTTC	CASSQLGTSGRAYEQFF
many	TRBV27	NA	TRBJ2-3	13	TGTGCCAGCAGTTTAGTGAACACAGATACGCAGTATTTT	CASSLVNTDTQYF
NA	TRBV5-8	TRBD1	TRBJ1-2	13	TGTGCCAGCAGCTCGAAACAGGGGTATGGCTACACCTTC	CASSSKQGYGYTF
many	TRBV5-1	NA	TRBJ2-6	13	TGCGCCAGCAGGGGAACAGGGGCCAACGTCCTGACTTTC	CASRGTGANVLTF
many	TRBV12-3/TRBV12-4	NA	TRBJ2-2	14	TGTGCCAGCAGTTTAGTCCAGGGAGCCGGGGAGCTGTTTTTT	CASSLVQGAGELFF
many	TRBV20-1	TRBD2	TRBJ2-1	13	TGCAGTACTTCCGGGACTAGGGGACATGAGCAGTTCTTC	CSTSGTRGHEQFF
many	TRBV5-6	TRBD1	TRBJ1-5	16	TGTGCCAGCAGCTTGGCCCCGACAGGGGGGAATCAGCCCCAGCATTTT	CASSLAPTGGNQPQHF
few	TRBV29-1	NA	TRBJ1-1	13	TGCAGCACCTTTCAGGGCGAGAACACTGAAGCTTTCTTT	CSTFQGENTEAFF
NA	TRBV20-1	NA	TRBJ2-5	14	TGCTGTGGGGGCCAGGGTCCGGGCCGAGAGACCCAGTACTTC	CCGGQGPGRETQYF
many	TRBV20-1	TRBD2	TRBJ2-1	15	TGCAGTGCTACGCCGGGACTAGCGGGGGGAAGGGAGCAGTTCTTC	CSATPGLAGGREQFF
many	TRBV9	NA	TRBJ2-3	13	TGTGCCAGCCGCAGGGGGGTGAAAGGTACGCAGTATTTT	CASRRGVKGTQYF
many	TRBV28	NA	TRBJ2-6	15	TGTGCCAGCAGGAAGGGGGGCTCTGGGGCCAACGTCCTGACTTTC	CASRKGGSGANVLTF
many	TRBV5-5	TRBD2	TRBJ2-1	15	TGTGCCAGCAGCTTGGGTGGACTAGCAGGGTATGAGCAGTTCTTC	CASSLGGLAGYEQFF
many	TRBV4-2	TRBD1	TRBJ1-6	17	TGTGCCAGCAGCCAAGAAGGACAGGTTACCTCTAATTCACCCCTCCACTTT	CASSQEGQVTSNSPLHF
NA	TRBV18	NA	TRBJ1-6	16	TGTGCCAGCTCGTCGAATAGACGGGGCGCGAATTCACCCCTCCACTTT	CASSSNRRGANSPLHF
many	TRBV7-9	TRBD1	TRBJ2-7	15	TGTGCCAGCAGCTTGGGTGACAGGGGCTCCTACGAGCAGTACTTC	CASSLGDRGSYEQYF
many	TRBV6-5	TRBD2	TRBJ2-1	17	TGTGCCAGCACTGTACTAGCGGGAGGGCCCTCCTACAATGAGCAGTTCTTC	CASTVLAGGPSYNEQFF
many	TRBV5-1	TRBD1	TRBJ1-1	14	TGCGCCAGCAGCTTGTCAGGGGGTCTCGGTGAAGCTTTCTTT	CASSLSGGLGEAFF
many	TRBV25-1	TRBD1	TRBJ1-2	15	TGTGCCAGCAGTGCAAATACAGGGGAGGGCCTTGGCTACACCTTC	CASSANTGEGLGYTF
many	TRBV20-1	NA	TRBJ2-1	16	TGCAGTGCCACATCCAATCAGGGTCGGGGACTCAATGAGCAGTTCTTC	CSATSNQGRGLNEQFF